This TCR beta chain was identified during a study of blood T cells in healthy people across ages. This clonotype was recorded once. Sample-barcoded 5' priming and a J-beta primer mix drove a second PCR of roughly 7 to 11 cycles. Each cDNA molecule was tagged by a template-switch adaptor that had 12 random nucleotides. TCRdb re-analysed the 5' RACE reads in MiXCR, keeping a single row per CDR3 protein. The table records over 450,000 distinct CDR3 sequences, around 24% of them present only once. The ends were cut back, 1 base at V and 5 bases at J, with 14 bases in the middle. The CDR3 runs 16 residues. CDR1 and CDR2 from the germline V gene are SGHTA and FQGNSA. The same specimen was also included in a second study, on T cells of mothers and their children. Per that study: Over 9.5 million TCR beta CDR3 reads were obtained from each mother, and roughly 3 million from each child. Relative to unrelated pairs, biologically related mother-child dyads exhibited marginally greater, non-significant overlap. Researchers found no T cell clones that were persistent and microchimeric.

V is TRBV7-2 and J is TRBJ2-2, with D possibly being TRBD1 (6 bases). The sequence came from a boy aged 10-17 years in good health. The specimen sequenced was blood. This CDR3 is CASSLGVRGETGELFF. CDR3 in DNA: TGTGCCAGCAGCTTAGGAGTCAGGGGAGAAACCGGGGAGCTGTTTTTT.